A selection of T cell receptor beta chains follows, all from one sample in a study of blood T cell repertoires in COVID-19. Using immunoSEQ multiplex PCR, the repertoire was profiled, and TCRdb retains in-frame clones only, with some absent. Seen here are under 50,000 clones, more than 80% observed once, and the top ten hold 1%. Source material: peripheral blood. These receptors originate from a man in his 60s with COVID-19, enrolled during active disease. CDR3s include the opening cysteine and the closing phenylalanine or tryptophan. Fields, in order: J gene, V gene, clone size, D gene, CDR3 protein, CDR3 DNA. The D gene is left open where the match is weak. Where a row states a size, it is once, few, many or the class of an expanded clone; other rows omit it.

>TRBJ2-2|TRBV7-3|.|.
CASMRTDNTGELFF
TGTGCCAGCATGAGGACAGACAACACCGGGGAGCTGTTTTTT
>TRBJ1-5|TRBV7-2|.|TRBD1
CASSLRPGQGNQPQHF
TGTGCCAGCAGCTTAAGGCCGGGACAGGGTAATCAGCCCCAGCATTTT
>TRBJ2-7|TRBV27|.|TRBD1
CASGRQGEVAYEQYF
TGTGCCAGCGGCCGACAGGGAGAGGTTGCCTACGAGCAGTACTTC
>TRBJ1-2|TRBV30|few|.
CAWEGGTDRTSIPYGYTF
TGTGCCTGGGAAGGGGGAACGGACAGAACCTCTATTCCCTATGGCTACACCTTC
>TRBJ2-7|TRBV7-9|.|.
CASSLFDSYYEQYF
TGTGCCAGCAGCTTATTTGACAGTTACTACGAGCAGTACTTC
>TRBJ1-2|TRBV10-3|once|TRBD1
CAISPGQLNYGYTF
TGTGCCATCAGCCCGGGACAGCTTAACTATGGCTACACCTTC
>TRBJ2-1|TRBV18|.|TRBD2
CASSPRPGLAGGPSDGEQFF
TGTGCCAGCTCACCAAGACCGGGACTAGCGGGGGGCCCCTCTGACGGTGAGCAGTTCTTC
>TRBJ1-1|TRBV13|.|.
CASSFPLGRGAFF
TGTGCCAGCAGCTTCCCCCTCGGCAGGGGAGCTTTCTTT
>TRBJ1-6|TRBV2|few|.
CASLTETKGSPLHF
TGTGCCAGCTTAACAGAGACAAAAGGTTCACCCCTCCACTTT
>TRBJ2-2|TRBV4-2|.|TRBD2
CATKKDLAGGNTGELFF
TGTGCCACGAAAAAAGACCTAGCGGGGGGGAACACCGGGGAGCTGTTTTTT
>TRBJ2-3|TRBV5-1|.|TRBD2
CASSRTSGGPSTDTQYF
TGCGCCAGCAGCCGGACTAGCGGGGGCCCTAGCACAGATACGCAGTATTTT
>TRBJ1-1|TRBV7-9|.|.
CASSLGQNTEAFF
TGTGCCAGCAGTTTAGGACAGAACACTGAAGCTTTCTTT
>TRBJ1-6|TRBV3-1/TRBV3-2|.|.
CASSQDYSQTPLHF
TGTGCCAGCAGCCAAGACTACAGCCAGACACCCCTCCACTTT
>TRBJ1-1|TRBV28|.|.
CASTPAGSNTEAFF
TGTGCCAGCACCCCGGCAGGGTCGAACACTGAAGCTTTCTTT
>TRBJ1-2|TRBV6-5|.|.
CASSFDSFYGYTF
TGTGCCAGCAGTTTTGACAGTTTCTATGGCTACACCTTC
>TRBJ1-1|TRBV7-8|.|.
CASSSSRIWTGNTEAFF
TGTGCCAGCAGCTCATCCCGAATCTGGACGGGAAACACTGAAGCTTTCTTT
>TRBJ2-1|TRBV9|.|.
CASSSRAGRQFF
TGTGCCAGCAGCAGCAGAGCGGGCCGCCAGTTCTTC
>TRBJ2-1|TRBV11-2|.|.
CASTNPGSSEFF
TGTGCCAGCACCAACCCCGGGTCTAGCGAGTTCTTC
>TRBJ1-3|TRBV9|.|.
CASSGAGGWNTIYF
TGTGCCAGCAGCGGGGCTGGTGGTTGGAACACCATATATTTT
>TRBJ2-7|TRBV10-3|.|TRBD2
CAISETGLGSGNEQYF
TGTGCCATCAGTGAGACGGGACTAGGGAGTGGTAACGAGCAGTACTTC
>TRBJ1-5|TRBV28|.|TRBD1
CASSLGQGDQPQHF
TGTGCCAGCAGTTTAGGACAGGGAGATCAGCCCCAGCATTTT
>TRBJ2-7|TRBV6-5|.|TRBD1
CATVGTGNYEQYF
TGTGCCACCGTGGGGACAGGGAACTACGAGCAGTACTTC